The 22 T cell receptor beta chains presented below share a single source sample, sequenced in a study of T-cell reconstitution after alpha-beta-depleted transplantation in children. Library preparation (for TCRbeta) was performed with unique molecular identifiers. TCRdb redid the calling of the PCR reads with MiXCR, one entry per CDR3 protein. The sample holds roughly 310,000 distinct CDR3 sequences, roughly 21% seen once. This specimen consisted of PBMCs, mostly from graft donor cells, obtained 180 days after TCRalphabeta/CD19-depleted stem cell transplant. Receptors originate from a male patient aged 5 to 17 who had a stem cell transplant for acute lymphoblastic leukemia, so the T cells may come from the graft donor.

About this clonotype itself: The germline gene is not matched at one end of the junction; a read error may be the cause. The CDR3 sequence: CASSVAGGVYEQYF. DNA of the CDR3: TGTGCCAGCAGTGTAGCGGGGGGCGTTTACGAGCAGTACTTC. The V gene is TRBV12-3 or TRBV12-4, the J gene TRBJ2-7, with 10 bases that match TRBD2. The CDR3 is 14 residues long.

In its sample, this clonotype was seen once. The V gene is TRBV7-6, the J gene TRBJ2-7; D call uncertain. The CDR3 runs 14 residues. CDR1 and CDR2 from the germline V gene are SGHVS and FNYEAQ. V lost 2 bases to trimming and J lost 5 bases, with 13 bases between them. The CDR3 nucleotides read TGTGCCAGCAGCTTAACTGGAGATCCCCACGAGCAGTACTTC. Its translation is CASSLTGDPHEQYF.

The chain has TRBV7-8 and TRBJ2-1; TRBD2 aligns across 8 bases. Germline CDR1 reads SGHVS; CDR2 reads FQNEAQ. This CDR3 comprises 16 residues. With 6 bases clipped from V and 0 bases from J, the junction kept 7 bases outside the gene matches. The CDR3 coding sequence is TGTGCCAGCAGGGGTAGCGGGACCGGCTCCTACAATGAGCAGTTCTTC. The encoded protein is CASRGSGTGSYNEQFF.

CDR3 sequence: CASSLGASGSVYEQYF. The DNA for the CDR3 is TGTGCCAGCAGCTTAGGGGCTAGCGGGAGTGTGTACGAGCAGTACTTC. The chain links TRBV7-9 to TRBJ2-7, with 10 bases matching TRBD2. The germline V gene encodes CDR1 SEHNR and CDR2 FQNEAQ (reference sequence). The CDR3 is 16 residues long. Trimming took 1 base from V and 4 from J; bases not matched to a gene: 7.

In this sample, this clonotype turned up a few times. This chain joins TRBV5-5 and TRBJ2-7, with TRBD2 matching over 10 bases. Trimming took 4 bases from V and 4 from J; bases not matched to a gene: 5. Per the germline V gene, CDR1 is SGHKS and CDR2 is YYEKEE (reference sequence). The CDR3 runs 14 residues. The CDR3 DNA is TGTGCCAGCAGCCAGACTAGCGGGCCTTACGAGCAGTACTTC. This codes for CASSQTSGPYEQYF.

The chain employs TRBV10-2 and TRBJ2-3; 14 bases are a match to TRBD2. J gave up 4 bases and V 7 bases, and 10 bases lay outside the gene matches. The CDR3 loop spans 17 amino acids. Per the germline V gene, CDR1 is WSHSY and CDR2 is SAAADI. Written as DNA, the CDR3 is TGCGCCAGCACCCTGACTAGCGGGAGGGCCAGCCCAGATACGCAGTATTTT. Residues: CASTLTSGRASPDTQYF.

This clonotype has just a few counts. The chain links TRBV3-1 to TRBJ2-7, with D perhaps TRBD2 (6 bases). The V end was cut by 4 bases, the J end by 2 bases, with 18 bases between. This CDR3 has 16 residues. The germline CDR1 and CDR2 sequences are LGHDT and YNNKEL (reference sequence). The CDR3 DNA reads TGTGCCAGCAGCCTATACGGAGGGAAAGTAACCTACGAGCAGTACTTC. Protein product: CASSLYGGKVTYEQYF.

This clonotype was observed a handful of times. The rearrangement links TRBV20-1 to TRBJ1-1; no clear D. The germline V gene has CDR1 DFQATT and CDR2 SNEGSKA (reference sequence). The V gene lost 2 bases and the J gene lost 3 bases, with 4 bases spanning the gap. The CDR3 totals 11 residues. The CDR3 nucleotides are TGCAGTGCTAGATTAGACACTGAAGCTTTCTTT. Translated, it gives CSARLDTEAFF.

This clonotype was seen a handful of times. This sequence joins TRBV6-5 and TRBJ1-6; 8 bases fit TRBD1. V gave up 6 bases and J gave up 9 bases; unmatched junction bases: 7. The germline V gene has CDR1 MNHEY and CDR2 SVGAGI. The CDR3 consists of 14 residues. CDR3 in DNA: TGTGCCAGCAGCGGACAGGGAAGGGGTTCACCCCTCCACTTT. Protein sequence: CASSGQGRGSPLHF.

The chain couples TRBV5-5 to TRBJ2-7, with D uncertain. From germline, CDR1 is SGHKS and CDR2 YYEKEE (reference sequence). Trimming shortened V by 4 bases and J by 2 bases, and 19 bases separated the two germline ends. This CDR3 is 16 amino acids long. CDR3 nucleotides: TGTGCCAGCAGCCCGCCCCCCCGGACCGTGACCTACGAGCAGTACTTC. Translating it yields CASSPPPRTVTYEQYF.

The chain employs TRBV12-3 or TRBV12-4 and TRBJ2-5; TRBD2 matches 12 bases. The CDR3 runs to 16 residues. V lost 4 bases to trimming and J lost 2 bases; unmatched junction nucleotides: 5. The DNA for the CDR3 is TGTGCCAGCAGTTCGACTAGCGGGAGATTTCAAGAGACCCAGTACTTC. It specifies CASSSTSGRFQETQYF.

This clonotype was detected only a few times. The chain carries TRBV4-1 and TRBJ1-1; D is undetermined. The CDR3 length is 16 residues. Germline V gene sequence: CDR1 MGHRA, CDR2 YSYEKL. V was cut by 3 bases and J by 1 base, with 15 bases left in between. The CDR3 reads CASSHPYRRANTEAFF. In DNA form, the CDR3 reads TGCGCCAGCAGCCACCCCTATCGGAGAGCGAACACTGAAGCTTTCTTT.

The chain recombines TRBV6-5 with TRBJ1-5; no firm D call. CDR3 length: 15 residues. Germline V gene data show CDR1 as MNHEY and CDR2 as SVGAGI. The germline V and J ends were trimmed by 0 bases and 8 bases, with 14 bases remaining between them. CDR3 in DNA: TGTGCCAGCAGTTACTCGTCGGGTTCAGCGGAGCCCCAGCATTTT. Encoded protein: CASSYSSGSAEPQHF.

V and J are TRBV20-1 and TRBJ2-3; TRBD2 aligns across 7 bases. This CDR3 is 12 amino acids long. Trimming took 4 bases from V and 8 from J; bases not matched to a gene: 6. Looked up from germline, CDR1 is DFQATT and CDR2 is SNEGSKA (reference sequence). CDR3 nucleotide sequence: TGCAGTGCTACTCGACTAGCCGCTACGCAGTATTTT. It yields the protein CSATRLAATQYF.

The V gene is TRBV28, the J gene TRBJ1-4; D is uncertain. Germline assignment: CDR1 MDHEN and CDR2 SYDVKM. The CDR3 covers 13 residues. Trimming shortened V by 5 bases and J by 7 bases, and 11 bases separated the two germline ends. The chain's CDR3 is CASSDYGPEKLFF. The CDR3 coding sequence is TGTGCCAGCAGTGATTACGGGCCTGAAAAACTGTTTTTT. The variable domain in full, with the rest retrieved from reference TRBV28 and TRBJ1-4, is DVKVTQSSRYLVKRTGEKVFLECVQDMDHENMFWYRQDPGLGLRLIYFSYDVKMKEKGDIPEGYSVSREKKERFSLILESASTNQTSMYLCASSDYGPEKLFFGSGTQLSVL.

The rearrangement joins TRBV5-1 to TRBJ1-1; D might be TRBD1 (5 bases). V gave up 0 bases and J gave up 4 bases, with 13 bases separating them. This CDR3 comprises 15 residues. Germline values: CDR1 SGHRS, CDR2 YFSETQ. In nucleotides, the CDR3 is TGCGCCAGCAGCTTGGGGGGCTGGTCGCCCACTGAAGCTTTCTTT. This translates into CASSLGGWSPTEAFF. The full variable domain, completed using reference TRBV5-1 and TRBJ1-1, is KAGVTQTPRYLIKTRGQQVTLSCSPISGHRSVSWYQQTPGQGLQFLFEYFSETQRNKGNFPGRFSGRQFSNSRSEMNVSTLELGDSALYLCASSLGGWSPTEAFFGQGTRLTVV.

This clonotype was observed many times. V is TRBV20-1 and J is TRBJ2-2, with D possibly matching TRBD1 (5 bases). This CDR3 has 13 residues. CDR1 is DFQATT and CDR2 is SNEGSKA in the germline V gene (reference sequence). V dropped 3 bases and J dropped 1 base, with 6 bases sitting between them. CDR3 sequence: CSARDMNTGELFF. In nucleotides, the CDR3 is TGCAGTGCTAGGGACATGAACACCGGGGAGCTGTTTTTT.

The rearrangement links TRBV2 to TRBJ2-1; D remains unclear. V was cut by 6 bases and J by 3 bases, with 6 bases left in between. The CDR3 is 12 residues long. Germline CDR1 is SNHLY and CDR2 is FYNNEI. The CDR3 DNA reads as TGTGCCAGCAGGGTCGACTACAATGAGCAGTTCTTC. Its translation is CASRVDYNEQFF.

This clonotype was picked up one time. This chain joins TRBV15 and TRBJ1-5; no reliable D call. Trimming shortened V by 3 bases and J by 6 bases, and 15 bases separated the two germline ends. This CDR3 comprises 15 residues. CDR1 LNHNV and CDR2 YYDKDF come from the germline V gene (reference sequence). The chain's CDR3 is CATSRDFPGSQPQHF. DNA for the CDR3: TGTGCCACCAGCAGGGACTTTCCTGGAAGTCAGCCCCAGCATTTT.

This clonotype was seen many times. CDR3 sequence (DNA): TGTGCCAGCAGCCAAGGGGCACTAGCGGGAGGATTTAATGAGCAGTTCTTC. This encodes CASSQGALAGGFNEQFF. This sequence joins TRBV3-1 and TRBJ2-1, with 12 bases lining up with TRBD2. CDR1 and CDR2 (germline): LGHDT, YNNKEL (reference sequence). The CDR3 contains 17 residues. Unmatched junction bases numbered 8, after V lost 1 base and J lost 7 bases.

This clonotype was picked up many times. This chain uses TRBV18 with TRBJ1-3; D is unclear. The length of the CDR3 is 15 residues. Trimming removed 3 bases at V and 0 bases at J, with 9 bases between. Germline V gene lookup returns CDR1 KGHSH and CDR2 LQKENI. The CDR3 reads CASSPVASSGNTIYF. CDR3 sequence (DNA): TGTGCCAGCTCACCTGTAGCGAGCTCTGGAAACACCATATATTTT.

This clonotype has a handful of counts. This sequence joins TRBV9 and TRBJ1-2; D ambiguous. V was pared by 0 bases and J by 1 base, with 4 bases between. The CDR3 contains 13 residues. CDR1 is SGDLS and CDR2 is YYNGEE in the germline V gene. CDR3 in DNA: TGTGCCAGCAGCGTAGGTGTTAACTATGGCTACACCTTC. Its protein is CASSVGVNYGYTF.